The following is a TCR beta chain sequence with its context. Sequencing used immunoSEQ multiplex PCR; TCRdb keeps in-frame clones, though not all of them. The sample gives just under 250,000 clones, approximately 90% of which show up once; around 4% is in the top ten. The data were taken from a study of blood T cell repertoires in COVID-19. Germline trimming cut 5 bases from V and 7 bases from J; bases unmatched to any gene: 7. This CDR3 is built from 15 residues. Germline lookup yields CDR1 SGHTA and CDR2 FQGNSA. The rearrangement links TRBV7-2 to TRBJ2-2, with 10 positions matching TRBD1. Sequences were obtained from PBMCs or T cells enriched from blood (not recorded which). The clonotype was recovered from a young woman who had recovered from COVID-19. Here the CDR3 DNA reads TGTGCCAGCAGCCCTGACAGGGGGCAGGGCGGGGAGCTGTTTTTT. It translates to CASSPDRGQGGELFF.